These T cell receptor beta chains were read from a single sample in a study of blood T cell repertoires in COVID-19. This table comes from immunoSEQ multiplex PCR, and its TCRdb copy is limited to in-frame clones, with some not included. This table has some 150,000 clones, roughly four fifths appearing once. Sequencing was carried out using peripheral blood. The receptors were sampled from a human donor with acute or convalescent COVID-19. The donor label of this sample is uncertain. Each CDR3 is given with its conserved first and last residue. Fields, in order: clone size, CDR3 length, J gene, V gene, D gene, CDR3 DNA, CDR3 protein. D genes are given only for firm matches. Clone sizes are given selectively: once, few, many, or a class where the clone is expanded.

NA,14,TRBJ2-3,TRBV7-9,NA,TGTGCCAGAGATGACGGACTCGGCACAGATACGCAGTATTTT,CARDDGLGTDTQYF
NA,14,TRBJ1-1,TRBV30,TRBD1,TGTGCCTGGTCTCCGGGACAGCTGAACACTGAAGCTTTCTTT,CAWSPGQLNTEAFF
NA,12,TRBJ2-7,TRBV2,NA,TGTGCCAGCAGCCCCAACACCTACGAGCAGTACTTC,CASSPNTYEQYF
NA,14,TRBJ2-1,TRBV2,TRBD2,TGTGCCAGCAGTGGGCTAGCGGGCTACAATGAGCAGTTCTTC,CASSGLAGYNEQFF
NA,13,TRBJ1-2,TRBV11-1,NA,TGTGCCAGCAGCACCACAGGGCTCTATGGCTACACCTTC,CASSTTGLYGYTF
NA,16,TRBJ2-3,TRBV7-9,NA,TGTGCCAGCAGCTTAATGAACCGCGGGGGCACAGATACGCAGTATTTT,CASSLMNRGGTDTQYF
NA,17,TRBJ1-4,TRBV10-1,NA,TGCGCCAGCATTGACCTCGGGAGACATAGGACTAATGAAAAACTGTTTTTT,CASIDLGRHRTNEKLFF
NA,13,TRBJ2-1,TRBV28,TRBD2,TGTGCCAGCAATGCGGGGGGACCCCGAAAGCAGTTCTTC,CASNAGGPRKQFF
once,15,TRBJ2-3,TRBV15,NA,TGTGCCACCAGCAGAGAAGGGGCAGGGACAGATACGCAGTATTTT,CATSREGAGTDTQYF
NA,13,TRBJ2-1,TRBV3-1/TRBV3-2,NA,TGTGCCAGCAGCCAAGTGGGAGATGATGAGCAGTTCTTC,CASSQVGDDEQFF
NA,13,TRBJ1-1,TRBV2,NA,TGTGCCAGCAGTGTGAGTCATAGCACTGAAGCTTTCTTT,CASSVSHSTEAFF
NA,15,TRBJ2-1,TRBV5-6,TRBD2,TGTGCCAGCAGGGAAAGACTAGCGGGGGCCAATGAGCAGTTCTTC,CASRERLAGANEQFF
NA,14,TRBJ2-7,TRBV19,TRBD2,TGTGCCAGTAGAAACCCCGGGACTAAGTCCGAGCAGTACTTC,CASRNPGTKSEQYF
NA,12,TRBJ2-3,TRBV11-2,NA,TGTGCCAGCAGCTTATCAACAGATACGCAGTATTTT,CASSLSTDTQYF
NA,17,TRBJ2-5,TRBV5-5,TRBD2,TGTGCCAGCAGCGCTGGACTAGCGGGAGGGTTCGCGGAGACCCAGTACTTC,CASSAGLAGGFAETQYF
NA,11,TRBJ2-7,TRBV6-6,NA,TGTGCCAGCAGTACTCGACAGGAGCAGTACTTC,CASSTRQEQYF
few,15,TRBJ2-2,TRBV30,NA,TGTGCCTGGAGTAAGGACGGGAGAGCCACCGGGGAGCTGTTTTTT,CAWSKDGRATGELFF
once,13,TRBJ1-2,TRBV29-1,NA,TGCAGCGTTGAGCGGGAACAGGACTATGGCTACACCTTC,CSVEREQDYGYTF
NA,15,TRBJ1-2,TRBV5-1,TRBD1,TGCGCCAGCAGCTTGGTGCCAGGGGGTAGCTATGGCTACACCTTC,CASSLVPGGSYGYTF
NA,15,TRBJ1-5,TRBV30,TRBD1,TGTGCCTGGTCTTCGACAGGGTCAGGCAATCAGCCCCAGCATTTT,CAWSSTGSGNQPQHF
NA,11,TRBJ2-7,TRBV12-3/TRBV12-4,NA,TGTGCCAGCAGCCCCGCCTACGAGCAGTACTTC,CASSPAYEQYF
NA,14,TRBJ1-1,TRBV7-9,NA,TGTGCCAGCAGTAGAGGGTATACGAACACTGAAGCTTTCTTT,CASSRGYTNTEAFF
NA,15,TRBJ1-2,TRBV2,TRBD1,TGTGCCAGCAGTCGGGACAGGGCCGCTAACTATGGCTACACCTTC,CASSRDRAANYGYTF
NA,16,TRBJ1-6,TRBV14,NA,TGTGCCAGCAGCCAAGATGTCGGGACTTGGGCTTCACCCCTCCACTTT,CASSQDVGTWASPLHF
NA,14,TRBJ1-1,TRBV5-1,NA,TGCGCCAGCAGCTTGCGGCAGGGCAACACTGAAGCTTTCTTT,CASSLRQGNTEAFF
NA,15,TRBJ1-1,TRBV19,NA,TGTGCCAGTAGTACTAGGACACTGGGGAACACTGAAGCTTTCTTT,CASSTRTLGNTEAFF
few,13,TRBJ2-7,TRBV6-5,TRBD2,TGTGCCAGCTGGAGCGGGAGGGCCTACGAGCAGTACTTC,CASWSGRAYEQYF
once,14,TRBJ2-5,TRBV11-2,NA,TGTGCCAGCAGCCTAGCAGGTATCCAAGAGACCCAGTACTTC,CASSLAGIQETQYF